This TCR beta chain emerged from a study of long-term antiretroviral therapy in people with HIV. Survey-level resolution applied to immunoSEQ assay v3.0. The method was immunoSEQ multiplex PCR; TCRdb's version includes in-frame clones alone and lacks a portion of them. The sample contains 30,000 to 50,000 clones, around nine tenths of which appear only once. This clone appeared a few times. Every donor contributed at least one pre-ART and at least two post-ART PBMC samples. The CDR3 runs to 15 residues. CDR1 and CDR2 from the germline V gene are SGHNT and YYREEE (reference sequence). V dropped 9 bases and J dropped 6 bases, with 21 bases sitting between them.

This sequence originates from a woman between 18 and 29 years old with HIV. Material: unsorted PBMCs, obtained just before starting antiretroviral therapy. The chain carries TRBV5-4 and TRBJ2-2, with D possibly being TRBD2 (6 bases). The CDR3: CATSGDSSYSGELFF. CDR3 coding DNA: TGTGCCACCTCGGGGGACTCATCTTATTCCGGGGAGCTGTTTTTT.